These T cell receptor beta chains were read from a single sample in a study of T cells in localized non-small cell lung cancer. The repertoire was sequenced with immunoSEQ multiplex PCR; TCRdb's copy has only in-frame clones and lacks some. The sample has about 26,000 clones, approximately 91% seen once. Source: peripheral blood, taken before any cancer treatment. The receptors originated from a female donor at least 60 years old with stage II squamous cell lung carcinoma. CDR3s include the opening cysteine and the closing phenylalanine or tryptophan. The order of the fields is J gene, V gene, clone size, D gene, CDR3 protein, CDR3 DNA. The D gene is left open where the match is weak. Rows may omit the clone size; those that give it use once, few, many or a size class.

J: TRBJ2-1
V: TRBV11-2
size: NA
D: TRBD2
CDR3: CASSLDSGSKDEQFF
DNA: TGTGCCAGCAGCTTAGATAGCGGGAGCAAGGATGAGCAGTTCTTC

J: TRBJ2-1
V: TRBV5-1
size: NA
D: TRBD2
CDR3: CASSPLAGPENEQFF
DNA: TGCGCCAGCAGCCCGCTAGCGGGCCCGGAGAATGAGCAGTTCTTC

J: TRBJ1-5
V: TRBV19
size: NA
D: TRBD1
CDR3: CASSIGTGGSNQPQHF
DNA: TGTGCCAGTAGTATAGGGACAGGGGGTAGCAATCAGCCCCAGCATTTT

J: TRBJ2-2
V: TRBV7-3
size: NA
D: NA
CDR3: CASSPDMPGTGELFF
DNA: TGTGCCAGCAGCCCCGACATGCCGGGAACCGGGGAGCTGTTTTTT

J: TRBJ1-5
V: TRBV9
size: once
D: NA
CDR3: CASTKSPEGNQPQHF
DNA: TGTGCCAGCACTAAATCACCTGAGGGCAATCAGCCCCAGCATTTT

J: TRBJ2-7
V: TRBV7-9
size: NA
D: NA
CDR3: CASSPSYNEQYF
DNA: TGTGCCAGCAGCCCTAGTTACAACGAGCAGTACTTC

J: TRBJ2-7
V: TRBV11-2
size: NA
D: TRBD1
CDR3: CASSWTGVEQYF
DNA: TGTGCCAGCAGCTGGACAGGGGTCGAGCAGTACTTC

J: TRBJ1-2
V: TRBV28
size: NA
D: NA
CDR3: CASTPSDYGYTF
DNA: TGTGCCAGCACCCCTTCGGATTATGGCTACACCTTC

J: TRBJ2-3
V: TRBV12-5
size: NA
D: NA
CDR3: CASGLAGDTQYF
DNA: TGTGCTAGTGGCCTCGCGGGGGATACGCAGTATTTT

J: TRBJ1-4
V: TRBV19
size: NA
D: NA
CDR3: CASSPQMTNEKLFF
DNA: TGTGCCAGTAGTCCACAGATGACTAATGAAAAACTGTTTTTT

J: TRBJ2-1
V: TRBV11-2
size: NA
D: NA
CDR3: CASSPRDTGSYNEQFF
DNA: TGTGCCAGCAGCCCGCGGGACACCGGCTCCTACAATGAGCAGTTCTTC